This is a list of T cell receptor beta chains from one sample in a study of T-cell reconstitution after alpha-beta-depleted transplantation in children. TCRdb reprocessed the PCR reads via MiXCR and lists one record per CDR3 protein. This table holds about 980,000 distinct CDR3 sequences, roughly 29% found once. The material sequenced was PBMCs, mostly from graft donor cells, taken 360 days after TCRalphabeta/CD19-depleted stem cell transplant. The receptors come from a boy under three years old who had a stem cell transplant for SCID, so the T cells may come from the graft donor. Each CDR3 is given with its conserved first and last residue. A D gene is named only where the DNA matches it firmly. Where a row states a size, it is once, few, many or the class of an expanded clone; other rows omit it.

TRBD2 TRBJ2-1 TRBV3-1 few TGTGCCAGCAGCCAAGCCGGGACTAGCGCGGGTGAGCAGTTCTTC CASSQAGTSAGEQFF
- TRBJ1-5 TRBV6-1 few TGTGCCAGCAGTGCGGGGGGGCTGAGCAATCAGCCCCAGCATTTT CASSAGGLSNQPQHF
- TRBJ2-6 TRBV18 few TGTGCCAGCTCACTCGACCCTTTGGGGGCTGGGGCCAACGTCCTGACTTTC CASSLDPLGAGANVLTF
- TRBJ2-1 TRBV29-1 - TGCAGCGTTGAGGGGGGCGGGATCTTC CSVEGGGIF
- TRBJ1-1 TRBV4-1 few TGCGCCAGCAGCCAAGATGCAGGGCGGAACACTGAAGCTTTCTTT CASSQDAGRNTEAFF
- TRBJ2-6 TRBV24-1 many TGTGCCACCAGTGATTCCCGAGCCCAAAAGGGCTCTGGGGCCAACGTCCTGACTTTC CATSDSRAQKGSGANVLTF
- TRBJ1-6 TRBV10-3 - TGTGCCATCAGTGTCAACGGGCAGGGAGGTTCACCCCTCCACTTT CAISVNGQGGSPLHF
TRBD2 TRBJ2-7 TRBV20-1 few TGCAGTGCTAGAGGAACGGGGGGTACGGCCTACGAGCAGTACTTC CSARGTGGTAYEQYF
TRBD1 TRBJ1-1 TRBV29-1 - TGCAGCGTCGTTCGGGACAGGGGTGTCATGAACACTGAAGCTTTCTTT CSVVRDRGVMNTEAFF
- TRBJ1-5 TRBV4-1 - TGCGCCAGCAGCACGGAGGGAGCTTGGAATCAGCCCCAGCATTTT CASSTEGAWNQPQHF
TRBD1 TRBJ1-1 TRBV12-3/TRBV12-4 few TGTGCCAGCAGTGATAGGGGACAGGTTAACACTGAAGCTTTCTTT CASSDRGQVNTEAFF
- TRBJ2-1 TRBV3-1 - TGTGCCAGCAGCCAAAGACGAGCGGCCTCCTACAATGAGCAGTTCTTC CASSQRRAASYNEQFF
- TRBJ1-5 TRBV2 - TGTGCCAGCAGTGAGCTAGGCAGGCAGCAGCCCCAGCATTTT CASSELGRQQPQHF
- TRBJ2-7 TRBV5-1 few TGCGCCAGCAGCTTGGGCCAGGGACCTCGAGGGGGATTGGACTTC CASSLGQGPRGGLDF
TRBD2 TRBJ2-3 TRBV20-1 - TGCAGTGCTAGGCCCACCCGGGGGGCAGATACGCAGTATTTT CSARPTRGADTQYF
- TRBJ1-3 TRBV10-3 - TGTGCCATCAGTGCCCTTTCCGCCTCTCTCAGCTCTGGAAACACCATATATTTT CAISALSASLSSGNTIYF
TRBD1 TRBJ1-1 TRBV7-9 few TGTGCCAGCAGCTTAGAGCCCAGGGGGACTGAAGCTTTCTTT CASSLEPRGTEAFF
- TRBJ2-3 TRBV20-1 few TGCAGTGCTAGACCTTATGCCTTTACAGATACGCAGTATTTT CSARPYAFTDTQYF
- TRBJ2-2 TRBV20-1 few TGCAGTGCTGGCGGATGGGCGGGGTCCACAACCGGGGAGCTGTTTTTT CSAGGWAGSTTGELFF
- TRBJ2-5 TRBV20-1 few TGCAGTGCTAGAGGGGGGGACGGCCAAGAGACCCAGTACTTC CSARGGDGQETQYF
- TRBJ2-3 TRBV4-1 - TGCGCCAGCAGCCAAGGCCCCCTGCCCACAGATACGCAGTATTTT CASSQGPLPTDTQYF
TRBD1 TRBJ2-1 TRBV7-9 - TGTGCCAGCAGCCTTGGACAGGGCCAGCTACGGAATGAGCAGTTCTTC CASSLGQGQLRNEQFF
TRBD2 TRBJ2-1 TRBV12-3/TRBV12-4 - TGTGCCAGCAGTTTAACTAGCGGGGGCCTTAGGGCTTACAATGAGCAGTTCTTC CASSLTSGGLRAYNEQFF
TRBD1 TRBJ2-1 TRBV20-1 few TGCAGTGCCATAGGACAGGGGAAGTCCTACAATGAGCAGTTCTTC CSAIGQGKSYNEQFF
TRBD1 TRBJ2-7 TRBV12-3/TRBV12-4 many TGTGCCAGCAGTGGGACAGGGGGCTCCTACGAGCAGTACTTC CASSGTGGSYEQYF
- TRBJ1-1 TRBV6-1 many TGTGCCAGCAGATCCCTCCCTGGAGCTTTCTTT CASRSLPGAFF
- TRBJ1-4 TRBV7-2 - TGTGCCAGCAGCTTTGCCGCAAGAGCAACTAATGAAAAACTGTTTTTT CASSFAARATNEKLFF
- TRBJ2-2 TRBV9 many TGTGCCAGCAGCGTCGATTCCACGAGGGCCTCAGCCGGGGAGCTGTTTTTT CASSVDSTRASAGELFF
- TRBJ1-1 TRBV20-1 - TGCAGTGCTGAAAAAGGGACTGAAGCTTTCTTT CSAEKGTEAFF
- TRBJ2-5 TRBV14 many TGTGCCAGCAGCCAAAGTATGAGACACCCTGAGGCCCAGTACTTC CASSQSMRHPEAQYF
- TRBJ2-5 TRBV12-3/TRBV12-4 - TGTGCCAGCACCGAAAGGACCCCCCAAGAGACCCAGTACTTC CASTERTPQETQYF
TRBD1 TRBJ2-1 TRBV7-7 few TGTGCCAGCAGCTTATGGCCCCCGGACAGGGAAGGATCTGCGTACAATGAGCAGTTCTTC CASSLWPPDREGSAYNEQFF
- TRBJ1-1 TRBV10-3 - TGTGCCATCAGCAGCGGGACAAAAGAAGCTTTCTTT CAISSGTKEAFF
TRBD2 TRBJ2-1 TRBV4-2 - TGTGCCAGCAGCCAAGACCTTCTAGCGGGGGGCTACAATGAGCAGTTCTTC CASSQDLLAGGYNEQFF
- TRBJ2-7 TRBV6-2/TRBV6-3 - TGTGCCAGCAGTTACTCGGGCAGGGGCACCTACGAGCAGTACTTC CASSYSGRGTYEQYF
- TRBJ2-1 TRBV5-4 - TGTGCCAGCAGCTCCGCCGGTCCCCCCGGCAATGAGCAGTTCTTC CASSSAGPPGNEQFF
TRBD1 TRBJ1-2 TRBV20-1 few TGCAGTGCTCGGACAGGGGAGTACTATGGCTACACCTTC CSARTGEYYGYTF
TRBD1 TRBJ2-3 TRBV5-1 - TGCGCCAGCAGCTTTTTACAGGGGCGGCCAGATACGCAGTATTTT CASSFLQGRPDTQYF
TRBD1 TRBJ2-1 TRBV30 - TGTGCCTGGAAGACAGGGTTCGATGAGCAGTTCTTC CAWKTGFDEQFF